Presented here are 15 T cell receptor beta chains from one specimen sequenced in a study of T cell repertoires in cytomegalovirus infection. TCRdb ran MiXCR on the reads and lists one entry per CDR3 protein. The sample lists 65,000 to 85,000 distinct CDR3 sequences, roughly 28% occurring once. No antigens are known for them. Here the sequenced sample was CD8+ T cells from cultured PBMCs, taken from culture after CMV antigen stimulation. The receptors were gathered from a human donor in good health (CMV status not recorded). Some clones in this sample may be carry-over from other donors' samples.

The chain employs TRBV4-3 and TRBJ2-7; 11 bases are shared with TRBD2. Germline V gene data show CDR1 as LGHNA and CDR2 as YSLEER. V was pared by 3 bases and J by 2 bases, with 3 bases of the junction left unmatched. This CDR3 is 15 amino acids long. CDR3 residues: CASSQGSGGAYEQYF. CDR3 nucleotides: TGCGCCAGCAGCCAGGGTAGCGGGGGGGCCTACGAGCAGTACTTC.

There are a few counts of this clonotype. The CDR3 nucleotides read TGTGCCAGCACACTGACAGGAGGAGGCGAGCAGTACTTC. This codes for CASTLTGGGEQYF. V gene TRBV7-2 combines with J gene TRBJ2-7, with D perhaps matching TRBD1 (6 bases). This CDR3 is built from 13 residues. Trimming took 7 bases from V and 6 from J, leaving 16 bases between them. Germline CDR1 SGHTA, CDR2 FQGNSA. The variable domain in full, completed from reference TRBV7-2 and TRBJ2-7, reads GAGVSQSPSNKVTEKGKDVELRCDPISGHTALYWYRQSLGQGLEFLIYFQGNSAPDKSGLPSDRFSAERTGGSVSTLTIQRTQQEDSAVYLCASTLTGGGEQYFGPGTRLTVT.

Only a few counts were recorded for this clonotype. This sequence joins TRBV11-2 and TRBJ2-3, with D maybe TRBD1 (5 bases). Germline V gives CDR1 SGHAT, CDR2 FQNNGV. Trimming took off 3 bases at V and 2 bases at J, with 12 bases between the two ends. The CDR3 length is 15 residues. The CDR3 region has the DNA TGTGCCAGCAGCTTCAGGGCCCGAAACACAGATACGCAGTATTTT. This sequence encodes CASSFRARNTDTQYF.

This clonotype was counted at least ten times. V is TRBV7-6 and J is TRBJ2-7; D ambiguous. This CDR3 contains 16 residues. Germline V lookup: CDR1 SGHVS, CDR2 FNYEAQ. Trimming took 1 base from V and 2 from J, leaving 15 bases between them. The CDR3 DNA follows: TGTGCCAGCAGCTTAGGAGTTGGCGGAAGCACCTACGAGCAGTACTTC. Encoded protein: CASSLGVGGSTYEQYF.

This clonotype was counted a few times. The chain is built from TRBV6-1 and TRBJ2-3; tentative D call: TRBD2 (7 bases). The CDR3 is 15 residues long. The germline gives CDR1 MNHNS, CDR2 SASEGT. The V gene lost 6 bases and the J gene lost 5 bases, with 18 bases spanning the gap. The CDR3 reads CASSARGGSGDTQYF. CDR3 coding DNA: TGTGCCAGCAGCGCTAGGGGGGGCTCGGGAGATACGCAGTATTTT.

This clonotype has ten or more counts. The V and J genes are TRBV7-2 and TRBJ2-5, with D tentatively TRBD1 (6 bases). V was shortened by 3 bases and J by 5 bases, with 10 bases between the two germline ends. CDR3 length: 13 amino acids. Germline V lookup: CDR1 SGHTA, CDR2 FQGNSA. CDR3 sequence: CASSLNRAETQYF. The DNA of the CDR3 is TGTGCCAGCAGCTTGAACAGGGCTGAGACCCAGTACTTC. The complete variable domain, with remaining parts taken from reference TRBV7-2 and TRBJ2-5, reads GAGVSQSPSNKVTEKGKDVELRCDPISGHTALYWYRQSLGQGLEFLIYFQGNSAPDKSGLPSDRFSAERTGGSVSTLTIQRTQQEDSAVYLCASSLNRAETQYFGPGTRLLVL.

This clonotype showed up just a few times. This rearrangement joins TRBV12-3 or TRBV12-4 to TRBJ1-1; the D gene is possibly TRBD1 (5 bases). V gave up 2 bases and J gave up 8 bases, with 12 bases separating them. The CDR3 has 13 residues. CDR3 region: CASSLLGAKEAFF. CDR3 nucleotide sequence: TGTGCCAGCAGTTTATTAGGGGCGAAGGAAGCTTTCTTT.

The genes are TRBV5-6 and TRBJ2-5; 7 bases are shared with TRBD2. Germline assignment: CDR1 SGHDT and CDR2 YYEEEE. This CDR3 is 17 amino acids long. Unmatched junction bases numbered 14, after V lost 4 bases and J lost 2 bases. The CDR3 protein is CASSHARETMWQETQYF. The CDR3 nucleotides read TGTGCCAGCAGCCATGCGCGGGAGACGATGTGGCAAGAGACCCAGTACTTC.

This clonotype has a count of ten or more. CDR3 loop: CASSEGSHPYEQYF. The CDR3 nucleotides are TGTGCCAGCAGTGAAGGGTCACACCCCTACGAGCAGTACTTC. The chain links TRBV6-1 to TRBJ2-7; no clear D gene. Deletions cut 1 base from V and 2 bases from J, with 9 bases between. The length of the CDR3 is 14 residues. Germline values: CDR1 MNHNS, CDR2 SASEGT.

The V call is TRBV5-6, the J call TRBJ1-2; 8 nucleotides align to TRBD1. Germline V lookup: CDR1 SGHDT, CDR2 YYEEEE. There are 13 residues in the CDR3. J gave up 8 bases and V 5 bases, and 8 bases lay outside the gene matches. In DNA form, the CDR3 reads TGTGCCAGCAGGGTAGACAGGGGTAGAGGCTACACCTTC. This encodes CASRVDRGRGYTF.

The gene calls are TRBV4-1 and TRBJ2-2; 7 nucleotides line up with TRBD1. The CDR3 covers 13 residues. The germline CDR1 and CDR2 sequences are MGHRA and YSYEKL. V shed 7 bases and J 8 bases; nucleotides not matched to a gene: 7. CDR3 protein: CASKGEGAGELFF. Here the CDR3 DNA reads TGCGCCAGCAAGGGAGAGGGGGCAGGGGAGCTGTTTTTT.

The chain combines TRBV27 with TRBJ1-5; weak D call: TRBD1 (6 bases). Trimming removed 3 bases at V and 0 bases at J, with 12 bases between. Germline values: CDR1 MNHEY, CDR2 SMNVEV (reference sequence). The CDR3 has 16 residues. The DNA for the CDR3 is TGTGCCAGCAGTTTCGCAGGGGCTGGTAGCAATCAGCCCCAGCATTTT. It encodes CASSFAGAGSNQPQHF.

CDR3: CASSVPRDTANTGELFF. The CDR3 bases are TGTGCCAGCAGCGTTCCCCGGGACACAGCGAACACCGGGGAGCTGTTTTTT. The J gene is TRBJ2-2, the V gene TRBV9; the D gene is possibly TRBD1 (6 bases). Germline-derived CDR1 and CDR2 are SGDLS and YYNGEE. The CDR3 loop spans 17 amino acids. V lost 2 bases and J lost 0, with 14 bases in between.

The table lists this clonotype with a few counts. The rearrangement joins TRBV6-6 to TRBJ2-7, with 13 bases aligning to TRBD2. The CDR3 consists of 15 residues. Per germline, CDR1 MNHNY and CDR2 SVGAGI (reference sequence). The junction had 3 bases not matched to a gene; V was cut back by 4 bases and J by 3 bases. The DNA of the CDR3 is TGTGCCAGCAGTTCTCGGACTAGCGGGGGCTACGAGCAGTACTTC. This encodes CASSSRTSGGYEQYF.

This clonotype occurred a few times. The chain recombines TRBV11-3 with TRBJ2-5; 14 bases match TRBD2. The V gene's germline CDR1 is SGHNT and CDR2 YENEEA. V was pared by 1 base and J by 3 bases, with 1 base of the junction left unmatched. The CDR3 is 16 amino acids. The CDR3 spells CASSLGGLAGEETQYF. In DNA, the CDR3 is TGTGCCAGCAGCTTAGGGGGACTAGCGGGAGAAGAGACCCAGTACTTC.